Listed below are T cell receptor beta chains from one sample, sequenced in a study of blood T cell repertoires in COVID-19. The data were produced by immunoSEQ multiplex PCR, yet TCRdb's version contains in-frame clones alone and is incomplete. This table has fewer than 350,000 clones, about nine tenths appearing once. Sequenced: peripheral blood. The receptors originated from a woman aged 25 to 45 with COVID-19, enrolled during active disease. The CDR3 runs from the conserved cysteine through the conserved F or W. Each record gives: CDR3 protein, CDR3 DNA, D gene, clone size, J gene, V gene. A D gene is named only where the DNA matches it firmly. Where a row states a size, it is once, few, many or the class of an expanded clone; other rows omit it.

CDR3aa: CASSQVRSRHGEKLFF; CDR3nt: TGCGCCAGCAGCCAAGTAAGGAGCCGTCACGGGGAAAAACTGTTTTTT; d_gene: NA; abundance: NA; j_gene: TRBJ1-4; v_gene: TRBV4-1
CDR3aa: CASSFQLAGLITDTQYF; CDR3nt: TGTGCCAGCAGCTTCCAACTAGCGGGACTGATCACAGATACGCAGTATTTT; d_gene: TRBD2; abundance: NA; j_gene: TRBJ2-3; v_gene: TRBV5-6
CDR3aa: CASRDRLYQETQYF; CDR3nt: TGTGCCAGTAGGGACAGGCTGTACCAAGAGACCCAGTACTTC; d_gene: TRBD1; abundance: NA; j_gene: TRBJ2-5; v_gene: TRBV19
CDR3aa: CASSGQGDYGYTF; CDR3nt: TGCGCCAGCAGCGGACAGGGGGACTATGGCTACACCTTC; d_gene: TRBD1; abundance: NA; j_gene: TRBJ1-2; v_gene: TRBV5-1
CDR3aa: CAGEQGARAASGYTF; CDR3nt: TGCGCCGGGGAACAGGGAGCCCGAGCAGCAAGTGGCTACACCTTC; d_gene: NA; abundance: NA; j_gene: TRBJ1-2; v_gene: TRBV5-1
CDR3aa: CASRNSRGLNNEQFF; CDR3nt: TGTGCCAGCAGAAACTCACGGGGTCTCAACAATGAGCAGTTCTTC; d_gene: NA; abundance: NA; j_gene: TRBJ2-1; v_gene: TRBV7-6
CDR3aa: CASSPEGAAKTEAFF; CDR3nt: TGCGCCAGCAGCCCTGAGGGGGCCGCGAAGACTGAAGCTTTCTTT; d_gene: TRBD1; abundance: NA; j_gene: TRBJ1-1; v_gene: TRBV4-1
CDR3aa: CASSGRTGGVQPQHF; CDR3nt: TGTGCCAGTAGTGGCCGAACAGGGGGTGTTCAGCCCCAGCATTTT; d_gene: TRBD1; abundance: NA; j_gene: TRBJ1-5; v_gene: TRBV19
CDR3aa: CAWSAQGDQPQHF; CDR3nt: TGTGCCTGGAGTGCCCAGGGGGATCAGCCCCAGCATTTT; d_gene: TRBD1; abundance: once; j_gene: TRBJ1-5; v_gene: TRBV30
CDR3aa: CSVEGGLMSLAKNIQYF; CDR3nt: TGCAGCGTTGAGGGCGGACTTATGAGTCTAGCCAAAAACATTCAGTACTTC; d_gene: NA; abundance: NA; j_gene: TRBJ2-4; v_gene: TRBV29-1
CDR3aa: CASSWDRGGYEQYF; CDR3nt: TGTGCCAGCAGCTGGGACAGGGGGGGGTACGAGCAGTACTTC; d_gene: TRBD1; abundance: NA; j_gene: TRBJ2-7; v_gene: TRBV7-2
CDR3aa: CASSTGLSYEQYF; CDR3nt: TGTGCCAGCAGCACCGGACTCAGCTACGAGCAGTACTTC; d_gene: NA; abundance: NA; j_gene: TRBJ2-7; v_gene: TRBV28
CDR3aa: CASSSYLSNEQFF; CDR3nt: TGTGCCAGCAGCTCCTATCTTAGCAATGAGCAGTTCTTC; d_gene: NA; abundance: NA; j_gene: TRBJ2-1; v_gene: TRBV3-1/TRBV3-2
CDR3aa: CASSPGQGASYGYTF; CDR3nt: TGTGCCAGCAGCCCCGGACAGGGGGCCTCCTATGGCTACACCTTC; d_gene: TRBD1; abundance: NA; j_gene: TRBJ1-2; v_gene: TRBV7-9
CDR3aa: CASSQAAGTGGNEQFF; CDR3nt: TGCGCCAGCAGCCAAGCCGCCGGGACAGGGGGCAATGAGCAGTTCTTC; d_gene: TRBD1; abundance: NA; j_gene: TRBJ2-1; v_gene: TRBV4-1
CDR3aa: CASSLGQGHTEAFF; CDR3nt: TGTGCCAGCAGCTTGGGCCAGGGGCACACTGAAGCTTTCTTT; d_gene: NA; abundance: NA; j_gene: TRBJ1-1; v_gene: TRBV5-8
CDR3aa: CASSPLSLSGNTIYF; CDR3nt: TGTGCCAGTAGTCCCCTAAGTCTCTCTGGAAACACCATATATTTT; d_gene: NA; abundance: NA; j_gene: TRBJ1-3; v_gene: TRBV19